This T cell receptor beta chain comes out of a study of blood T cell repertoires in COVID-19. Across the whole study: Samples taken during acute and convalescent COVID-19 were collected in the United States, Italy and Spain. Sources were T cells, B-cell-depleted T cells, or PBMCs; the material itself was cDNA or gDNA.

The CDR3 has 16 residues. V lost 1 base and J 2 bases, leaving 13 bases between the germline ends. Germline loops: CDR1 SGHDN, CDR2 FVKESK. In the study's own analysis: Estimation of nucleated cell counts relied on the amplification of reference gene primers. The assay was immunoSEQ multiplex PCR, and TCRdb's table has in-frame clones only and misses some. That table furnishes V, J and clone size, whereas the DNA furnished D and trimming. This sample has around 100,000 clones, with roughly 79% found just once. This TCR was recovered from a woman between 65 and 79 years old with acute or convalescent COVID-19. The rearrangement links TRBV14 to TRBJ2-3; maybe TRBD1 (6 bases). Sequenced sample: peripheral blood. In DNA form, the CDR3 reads TGTGCCAGCAGCCAAGGACTGGGACACGCCACAGATACGCAGTATTTT. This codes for CASSQGLGHATDTQYF.